The next 27 T cell receptor beta chains were all read from a single sample in a study of blood T cell repertoires in COVID-19. Some clones are missing from TCRdb's copy, which holds only in-frame ones; the method was immunoSEQ multiplex PCR. In the table there are some 100,000 clones, approximately 92% of which are singletons. The sequencing sample was made of peripheral blood. Receptors were obtained from a man between 65 and 85 years old with acute or convalescent COVID-19.

The J gene is TRBJ2-3, the V gene TRBV7-7; the match to TRBD1 covers 7 bases. The CDR3 contains 15 residues. After removal of 1 base from V and 0 bases from J, the junction contained 1 base not matched to a gene. Germline lookup yields CDR1 SSHAT and CDR2 FNYEAQ (reference sequence). The chain's CDR3 is CASSLGDSSTDTQYF. CDR3 coding DNA: TGTGCCAGCAGCTTAGGGGACAGCAGCACAGATACGCAGTATTTT.

The chain joins TRBV7-3 to TRBJ2-1; the match to TRBD1 covers 8 bases. Germline V gives CDR1 SGHTA, CDR2 FQGTGA. The J segment lost 9 bases and the V segment lost 5 bases, leaving 9 bases of the junction unmatched. The CDR3 has 14 residues. CDR3 in amino acids: CASSPGTGGTEQFF. The CDR3 DNA reads as TGTGCCAGCAGCCCCGGGACAGGAGGCACTGAGCAGTTCTTC.

The chain is built from TRBV7-8 and TRBJ2-2; D call uncertain. Trimming left V 6 bases short and J 1 base short, with 9 bases between. The germline CDR1 and CDR2 sequences are SGHVS and FQNEAQ. The CDR3 has 14 amino acids. CDR3 amino acids: CASSPDWNTGELFF. The CDR3 DNA is TGTGCCAGCAGTCCCGACTGGAACACCGGGGAGCTGTTTTTT.

The chain joins TRBV7-9 to TRBJ1-2; 7 bases agree with TRBD1. This CDR3 comprises 16 residues. The trim removed 3 bases at V and 4 bases at J, leaving 11 bases unmatched. In germline, CDR1 is SEHNR, CDR2 FQNEAQ (reference sequence). The CDR3 region is CASSFSGGQSFYGYTF. The CDR3 DNA follows: TGTGCCAGCAGCTTCAGCGGGGGACAGTCCTTCTATGGCTACACCTTC.

The CDR3, as DNA: TGCAGCGTTGAAGGGACAGGGGTTAACTATGGCTACACCTTC. It specifies CSVEGTGVNYGYTF. This chain uses TRBV29-1 with TRBJ1-2, with 9 positions matching TRBD1. Germline V gene lookup returns CDR1 SQVTM and CDR2 ANQGSEA. V was pared by 1 base and J by 1 base, with 1 base of the junction left unmatched. The CDR3 spans 14 residues.

CDR3 in amino acids: CASSPTGRLEQYF. The DNA of the CDR3 is TGTGCCAGCAGCCCGACAGGGAGGCTCGAGCAGTACTTC. The chain uses TRBV13 and TRBJ2-7; maybe TRBD1 (7 bases). This CDR3 is built from 13 residues. V was shortened by 5 bases and J by 6 bases, with 14 bases between the two germline ends. CDR1 PRHDT and CDR2 FYEKMQ come from the germline V gene (reference sequence).

This clone occurred once. CDR3 region: CASSSSGGLHEQYF. The CDR3 DNA reads as TGTGCCAGCAGCTCCTCTGGCGGGTTGCACGAGCAGTACTTC. J is TRBJ2-7 and V is TRBV7-9, with D tentatively TRBD2 (5 bases). V lost 4 bases and J 5 bases, leaving 15 bases between the germline ends. The CDR3 runs to 14 residues. The V gene's germline CDR1 is SEHNR and CDR2 FQNEAQ (reference sequence).

CDR3 coding DNA: TGTGCCAGCAGTAACAGTATGAATAGCAATCAGCCCCAGCATTTT. Protein: CASSNSMNSNQPQHF. The rearrangement joins TRBV7-2 to TRBJ1-5; D not resolved. V dropped 6 bases and J dropped 0 bases, with 12 bases sitting between them. Per the germline V gene, CDR1 is SGHTA and CDR2 is FQGNSA. The CDR3 contains 15 residues.

V and J are TRBV27 and TRBJ1-4; 7 bases match TRBD1. The CDR3 sequence is 15 residues long. Germline V gives CDR1 MNHEY, CDR2 SMNVEV (reference sequence). V trimming: 6 bases; J trimming: 2 bases; junction bases outside the gene matches: 6. The CDR3 DNA follows: TGTGCCAGCAGGGGGACAGCAGGGACTAATGAAAAACTGTTTTTT. As protein: CASRGTAGTNEKLFF.

The gene calls are TRBV28 and TRBJ2-3; TRBD1 agrees at 8 bases. Trimming took 3 bases from V and 11 from J; bases not matched to a gene: 10. This CDR3 has 14 residues. CDR1 MDHEN and CDR2 SYDVKM come from the germline V gene. CDR3 in DNA: TGTGCCAGCAGTTTGAGGACAGGGCTCGGGAAGCAGTATTTT. Translating it yields CASSLRTGLGKQYF. Full variable domain (missing parts from reference TRBV28 and TRBJ2-3): DVKVTQSSRYLVKRTGEKVFLECVQDMDHENMFWYRQDPGLGLRLIYFSYDVKMKEKGDIPEGYSVSREKKERFSLILESASTNQTSMYLCASSLRTGLGKQYFGPGTRLTVL.

V gene TRBV10-3 combines with J gene TRBJ2-2; 8 positions agree with TRBD1. The V gene's germline CDR1 is ENHRY and CDR2 SYGVKD. The J segment lost 2 bases and the V segment lost 2 bases, leaving 1 base of the junction unmatched. The CDR3 spans 15 residues. CDR3 sequence reads: CAISETGGNTGELFF. The CDR3 bases are TGTGCCATCAGTGAGACAGGGGGAAACACCGGGGAGCTGTTTTTT.

The chain carries TRBV7-6 and TRBJ1-4; D is undetermined. Per the germline V gene, CDR1 is SGHVS and CDR2 is FNYEAQ. Trimming pared 1 base from V and 4 bases from J, leaving 10 bases between. This CDR3 region has 15 residues. CDR3 protein: CASSLGAGFNEKLFF. The CDR3 DNA reads as TGTGCCAGCAGCTTAGGAGCCGGTTTTAATGAAAAACTGTTTTTT.

This chain links TRBV6-5 with TRBJ1-5; TRBD1 agrees at 11 bases. V lost 6 bases to trimming and J lost 3 bases; unmatched junction nucleotides: 4. The CDR3 is made up of 15 amino acids. Germline CDR1 reads MNHEY; CDR2 reads SVGAGI. This CDR3 reads CASSLGQGVNQPQHF. The CDR3 DNA is TGTGCCAGCAGCTTGGGACAGGGGGTCAATCAGCCCCAGCATTTT.

CDR3 residues: CASSPGQINYGYTF. For the CDR3, the DNA is TGTGCCAGCAGCCCAGGACAGATTAACTATGGCTACACCTTC. The chain has TRBV11-1 and TRBJ1-2; maybe TRBD1 (6 bases). The CDR3 loop spans 14 amino acids. Trimming shortened V by 5 bases and J by 1 base, and 11 bases separated the two germline ends. Germline lookup yields CDR1 SGHAT and CDR2 FQDESV (reference sequence).

This chain connects TRBV7-2 to TRBJ2-7, with TRBD2 as a possible D gene (7 bases). Germline CDR1 is SGHTA and CDR2 is FQGNSA. This CDR3 is built from 15 residues. Trimming left V 3 bases short and J 4 bases short, with 16 bases between. The chain's CDR3 is CASSFRGGAEYEQYF. CDR3 DNA: TGTGCCAGCAGCTTCAGGGGAGGGGCAGAATACGAGCAGTACTTC.

The genes are TRBV7-9 and TRBJ1-3; no definite D call. Germline V gene data show CDR1 as SEHNR and CDR2 as FQNEAQ (reference sequence). This CDR3 contains 13 residues. Trimming left V 1 base short and J 4 bases short, with 5 bases between. The CDR3 DNA sequence: TGTGCCAGCAGCTTAGAACAGGGAAACACCATATATTTT. As protein: CASSLEQGNTIYF.

The chain recombines TRBV4-1 with TRBJ1-2, with D perhaps matching TRBD1 (6 bases). This CDR3 comprises 13 residues. V was pared by 0 bases and J by 10 bases, with 12 bases between. Germline assignment: CDR1 MGHRA and CDR2 YSYEKL. The CDR3: CASSQDGQRFYTF. Written as DNA, the CDR3 is TGCGCCAGCAGCCAAGATGGACAGAGGTTCTACACCTTC.

This clone was found once. The V gene is TRBV3-1 (or the pseudogene TRBV3-2), the J gene TRBJ2-3; 10 bases line up with TRBD2. Unmatched junction bases numbered 6, after V lost 0 bases and J lost 0 bases. Germline values: CDR1 LGHDT, CDR2 YNNKEL (reference sequence). The CDR3 is 18 amino acids. CDR3 loop: CASSQDPGLAASTDTQYF. In DNA, the CDR3 is TGTGCCAGCAGCCAAGATCCCGGACTAGCGGCCAGCACAGATACGCAGTATTTT.

The gene calls are TRBV2 and TRBJ2-1; D might be TRBD1 (5 bases). CDR1 and CDR2 (germline): SNHLY, FYNNEI. V was shortened by 8 bases and J by 10 bases, with 18 bases between the two germline ends. The CDR3 has 13 residues. The DNA for the CDR3 is TGTGCCAGCTCCTTCGAACAGCACAGGGAGCAGTTCTTC. As protein: CASSFEQHREQFF.

V usage is TRBV11-2 and J usage is TRBJ2-7; D remains unclear. Germline V CDR1 and CDR2: SGHAT, FQNNGV. Trimming took 3 bases from V and 2 from J, leaving 8 bases between them. CDR3 size: 13 residues. The CDR3 bases are TGTGCCAGCAGCTTCGCGAATCCCTACGAGCAGTACTTC. Translation gives CASSFANPYEQYF.

This rearrangement joins TRBV3-1 (or the pseudogene TRBV3-2) to TRBJ2-3; D is possibly TRBD2 (6 bases). Germline CDR1 and CDR2: LGHDT and YNNKEL (reference sequence). CDR3 length: 13 amino acids. The V end was cut by 4 bases, the J end by 9 bases, with 14 bases between. Here the CDR3 DNA reads TGTGCCAGCAGCCTCCTAGGCGGGGACACGCAGTATTTT. This encodes CASSLLGGDTQYF.

The CDR3 loop reads CASLAGNTGELFF. In DNA, the CDR3 is TGTGCCAGCTTAGCGGGTAACACCGGGGAGCTGTTTTTT. V and J are TRBV27 and TRBJ2-2; TRBD2 matches at 7 bases. J was trimmed by 2 bases and V by 8 bases; bases with no gene match: 2. CDR3 length: 13 residues. Germline lookup yields CDR1 MNHEY and CDR2 SMNVEV (reference sequence).

The chain carries TRBV5-8 and TRBJ2-1, with D possibly matching TRBD1 (6 bases). V was clipped by 4 bases and J by 8 bases, with 19 bases between them. This CDR3 is 15 amino acids long. The germline gives CDR1 SGHTS, CDR2 YDEGEE. The CDR3 spells CASSRTGLETDEQFF. The CDR3 DNA reads TGTGCCAGCAGCCGAACAGGGCTGGAGACTGATGAGCAGTTCTTC.

The chain carries TRBV27 and TRBJ1-2; TRBD1 is a possible D gene (5 bases). Germline V gives CDR1 MNHEY, CDR2 SMNVEV (reference sequence). CDR3 length: 14 residues. V was shortened by 4 bases and J by 6 bases, with 15 bases between the two germline ends. The CDR3 DNA reads TGTGCCAGCAGTTCGACAGTACTTACCCATGGCTACACCTTC. Residues: CASSSTVLTHGYTF.

The chain carries TRBV3-1 (or the pseudogene TRBV3-2) and TRBJ1-4, with a tentative D call TRBD1 (5 bases). CDR1 is LGHDT, CDR2 YNNKEL, per germline (reference sequence). The CDR3 sequence is 15 residues long. With 3 bases removed from V and 8 bases from J, the gap between germline ends came to 16 bases. CDR3 sequence (DNA): TGTGCCAGCAGCCATTCGGGGGGGGGTCACGAAAAACTGTTTTTT. Protein: CASSHSGGGHEKLFF.

The CDR3 region is CAISEAGGYGYTF. CDR3 nucleotides: TGTGCCATCAGTGAGGCGGGGGGATATGGCTACACCTTC. This rearrangement joins TRBV10-3 to TRBJ1-2; possibly TRBD1 for D (5 bases). There are 13 residues in the CDR3. CDR1 and CDR2 from the germline V gene are ENHRY and SYGVKD. The V and J ends lost 2 bases and 5 bases respectively, with 9 bases between them.

V and J are TRBV11-2 and TRBJ1-6; D remains ambiguous. The CDR3 extends over 12 amino acids. Germline lookup yields CDR1 SGHAT and CDR2 FQNNGV. V lost 3 bases and J 11 bases, leaving 8 bases between the germline ends. The CDR3 DNA is TGTGCCAGCAGCTTGGATAGCACACCCCTCCACTTT. Its protein is CASSLDSTPLHF.